This T cell receptor beta chain was retrieved from a study of cytomegalovirus exposure and HLA in healthy donors. Study-level results: Later genetic work tied a missense DCLRE1C variant to beta-chain V and J trimming. Evidence from a later analysis indicated that most CMV-associated TCR beta chains looked HLA-restricted. For most TCR beta V segments, an earlier analysis put the productive rate at about 90% or about 30% of the time.

It was with 60 Vbeta and 13 Jbeta primers that the PCR ran. The method was immunoSEQ multiplex PCR; TCRdb's version includes in-frame clones alone and lacks a portion of them. The sample includes 100,000 to 150,000 clones, 65% to 80% of them seen just once. In regard to this clone: Antigen: not known.

The junction had 9 bases not matched to a gene; V was cut back by 5 bases and J by 2 bases. There are 16 residues in the CDR3. CDR1 MDHEN and CDR2 SYDVKM come from the germline V gene. The sample taken for sequencing was PBMCs. The chain couples TRBV28 to TRBJ2-3, with TRBD1 matching 8 bases. The receptor was isolated from a male donor in good health and CMV-seropositive. As DNA, the CDR3 is TGTGCCAGCAGTACATACAGGGGGTTCCCCACAGATACGCAGTATTTT. Translation: CASSTYRGFPTDTQYF.